This T cell receptor beta chain originates from a study of glioma-infiltrating T cells after dendritic cell vaccination. This CDR3 spans 16 amino acids. V gave up 0 bases and J gave up 4 bases; unmatched junction bases: 7. Per germline, CDR1 MNHEY and CDR2 SVGAGI. Up to about 2 ug genomic DNA was used for TCRB CDR3 amplification. Primers: 60 V beta forward and 13 J beta reverse. Only in-frame clones appear in the TCRdb table, and some are missing; sequencing was by immunoSEQ multiplex PCR. The sample lists about 32,000 clones; more than 85% were seen once. None of the glioblastoma patients had an isocitrate dehydrogenase mutation. Blood PBMC samples: pre-vaccination, two weeks post third vaccination, and at tumor progression.

This sequence was found in a human donor with glioblastoma. Sequenced here: blood, sampled before dendritic cell vaccination. The chain recombines TRBV6-5 with TRBJ2-5, with 8 bases identical to TRBD1. The CDR3 nucleotides are TGTGCCAGCAGTTACTCGGACAGGGCAGCGTTAGAGACCCAGTACTTC. It specifies CASSYSDRAALETQYF.